This T cell receptor (beta chain) was identified during a study of T cells after yellow fever vaccination. About the research overall: Preparation of the low-cell-number fractions used SMART-Seq v4 Ultra Low Input.

The CDR3 extends over 13 amino acids. Trimming stripped 7 bases from V and 5 bases from J, with 14 bases between. CDR1 and CDR2 (germline): MNHNS, SASEGT. Using its own MiXCR run on the 5' RACE reads, TCRdb lists one record per CDR3 protein. Seen here are roughly 300,000 distinct CDR3 sequences, around 6.8% observed once, and the top ten hold 15% to 20%. The V and J genes are TRBV6-1 and TRBJ2-5, with D possibly TRBD1 on 6 matching bases. This specimen consisted of PBMCs, obtained around 45 days after the first yellow fever vaccination. This TCR was sampled from a man in his late teens or twenties who received the YFV17D yellow fever vaccine. This chain's CDR3 is CASIQQGSETQYF. DNA for the CDR3: TGTGCCAGCATCCAGCAGGGGTCCGAGACCCAGTACTTC.